The 6 T cell receptor beta chains below were found in one sample sequenced in a study of blood T cell repertoires in COVID-19. Using immunoSEQ multiplex PCR, the repertoire was profiled, and TCRdb retains in-frame clones only, with some absent. The sample records over 400,000 clones, 70% to 90% being singletons. Material for sequencing was peripheral blood. The receptors were gathered from a human donor in a cohort sampled during active COVID-19.

The chain carries TRBV18 and TRBJ1-2; TRBD1 aligns across 8 bases. CDR1 and CDR2 from the germline V gene are KGHSH and LQKENI. The trim removed 4 bases at V and 4 bases at J, leaving 8 bases unmatched. The CDR3 totals 15 residues. In DNA, the CDR3 is TGTGCCAGCTCACTTACAGGGGGTGGAGGCTATGGCTACACCTTC. Translated, it gives CASSLTGGGGYGYTF.

This chain uses TRBV7-3 with TRBJ2-5; TRBD1 is a possible D gene (6 bases). V was trimmed by 4 bases and J by 5 bases, leaving 11 bases between them. Germline V gene data show CDR1 as SGHTA and CDR2 as FQGTGA. The CDR3 is made up of 13 amino acids. The CDR3: CASSSTGWETQYF. CDR3 nucleotides: TGTGCCAGCAGCTCTACAGGGTGGGAGACCCAGTACTTC.

This rearrangement joins TRBV28 to TRBJ2-2; D might be TRBD1 (5 bases). Trimming removed 5 bases from V and 4 bases from J, with 11 bases in between. The CDR3 contains 14 residues. The germline V gene encodes CDR1 MDHEN and CDR2 SYDVKM. The CDR3 here is CASSKGSATGELFF. The CDR3 DNA is TGTGCCAGCAGTAAGGGGTCGGCCACCGGGGAGCTGTTTTTT. The full variable domain, completed using reference TRBV28 and TRBJ2-2, is DVKVTQSSRYLVKRTGEKVFLECVQDMDHENMFWYRQDPGLGLRLIYFSYDVKMKEKGDIPEGYSVSREKKERFSLILESASTNQTSMYLCASSKGSATGELFFGEGSRLTVL.

The chain joins TRBV9 to TRBJ2-6; D perhaps matches TRBD1 (6 bases). V lost 1 base, J lost 4 bases, and 15 bases lay in between. CDR1 SGDLS and CDR2 YYNGEE come from the germline V gene. CDR3 length: 17 amino acids. CDR3 DNA sequence: TGTGCCAGCAGCGTAACCTCCCTGGGGGCCGGGGCCAACGTCCTGACTTTC. Its translation is CASSVTSLGAGANVLTF. Complete variable domain (other parts from reference TRBV9 and TRBJ2-6): DSGVTQTPKHLITATGQRVTLRCSPRSGDLSVYWYQQSLDQGLQFLIQYYNGEERAKGNILERFSAQQFPDLHSELNLSSLELGDSALYFCASSVTSLGAGANVLTFGAGSRLTVL.

The chain has TRBV6-5 and TRBJ1-1; a weak D match, TRBD1 (5 bases). CDR1 MNHEY and CDR2 SVGAGI come from the germline V gene. Deletions cut 10 bases from V and 4 bases from J, with 22 bases between. The CDR3 consists of 15 residues. The CDR3 DNA is TGTGCCACCAAGAACCTGCTCCCTAGGGGCACTGAAGCTTTCTTT. Its translation: CATKNLLPRGTEAFF.

This rearrangement joins TRBV7-2 to TRBJ2-7; 9 bases line up with TRBD2. V was clipped by 5 bases and J by 8 bases; unmatched bases: 16. Germline V gene lookup returns CDR1 SGHTA and CDR2 FQGNSA. The length of the CDR3 is 16 residues. The CDR3 loop is CASSLSSGSGGSQQYF. CDR3 bases: TGTGCCAGCAGCCTAAGTAGCGGGAGTGGAGGTTCCCAGCAGTACTTC.